This record looks at one T cell receptor (beta chain) sequence and its context. The antigen remains undetermined. This entry is derived from a study of T cell responses to AZD1222 COVID-19 vaccine. Broader study findings: Repertoire sampling was restricted to post-peak T cell response timepoints. Donors in the cohort were predominantly white British and more often female, and clonal diversity was possibly underestimated. At study baseline, merely five or six AZD1222 recipients were seropositive.

Only in-frame clones appear in the TCRdb table, and some are missing; sequencing was by immunoSEQ multiplex PCR. The sample has about 120,000 clones; 87% are singletons. Pooling was applied to second doses at about 4 or about 12 weeks. Germline V gene lookup returns CDR1 MNHEY and CDR2 SMNVEV (reference sequence). The CDR3 sequence is 18 residues long. The V and J ends lost 0 bases and 2 bases respectively, with 18 bases between them. The sequence was collected from an adult who received the AZD1222 COVID-19 vaccine. J is TRBJ2-3 and V is TRBV27; D remains unclear. Sequenced material: peripheral blood, taken 28 days after the second AZD1222 dose. Here the CDR3 DNA reads TGTGCCAGCAGTTTATCACCCCCATCTAGTACTTACACAGATACGCAGTATTTT. Translation: CASSLSPPSSTYTDTQYF.